A selection of T cell receptor beta chains follows, all from one sample in a study of metastatic and nonmetastatic thyroid tumors. MiXCR re-clonotyped the PCR reads for TCRdb. The sample yields about 45,000 clones, 4% seen once. Material: blood. Source of these receptors: a female donor with papillary thyroid cancer or a benign thyroid nodule (not recorded which). Some clones in this sample may be carry-over from other donors' samples. Both conserved end residues are part of each CDR3. The D gene is left open where the match is weak. The size entry is marked missing in some rows and otherwise reads once, few, many or a size class.

TGTGCCAGCAGCCAAGACGGGACGTTTAGCTCTGGAAACACCATATATTTT	CASSQDGTFSSGNTIYF	TRBV4-2	TRBJ1-3	NA	many
TGTGCCAGCTCACCACGTAGGTCCTACGAGCAGTACTTC	CASSPRRSYEQYF	TRBV18	TRBJ2-7	NA	many
TGTGCCAGCAGCTTAGTCCTTGGGCTGGCCTCCTACGAGCAGTACTTC	CASSLVLGLASYEQYF	TRBV7-9	TRBJ2-7	NA	many
TGTGCCAGCAGCTCAATAGCGGGAGGGCTTCTCTACGAGCAGTACTTC	CASSSIAGGLLYEQYF	TRBV7-9	TRBJ2-7	TRBD2	few
TGTGCCAGCAGTTCCCGACTAGCGGGAGGAACAGATACGCAGTATTTT	CASSSRLAGGTDTQYF	TRBV27	TRBJ2-3	TRBD2	many
TGTGCCAGCACCCAGCCGGGACAGGTCTCCTACGAGCAGTACTTC	CASTQPGQVSYEQYF	TRBV28	TRBJ2-7	TRBD1	NA
TGCAGCGTCCTTAACCCCACTAGCGGGACAGCAGATACGCAGTATTTT	CSVLNPTSGTADTQYF	TRBV29-1	TRBJ2-3	TRBD2	many
TGCAGTGCTAGAGATACAGGGGCTAATTCACCCCTCCACTTT	CSARDTGANSPLHF	TRBV20-1	TRBJ1-6	TRBD1	NA
TGCGCCAGCAGCGGCCAGGGAGGATTGGGCACTGAAGCTTTCTTT	CASSGQGGLGTEAFF	TRBV5-1	TRBJ1-1	NA	many
TGTGCCAGTACCTATGGACAGGGTGCGGATACGCAGTATTTT	CASTYGQGADTQYF	TRBV19	TRBJ2-3	TRBD1	medium-sized
TGTGCCAGCAGTTATGGGGCAGGGGGCGATGGCTACACCTTC	CASSYGAGGDGYTF	TRBV6-2/TRBV6-3	TRBJ1-2	TRBD1	NA
TGTGCCAGTAGGATGGGGACAACTCACACTGAAGCTTTCTTT	CASRMGTTHTEAFF	TRBV19	TRBJ1-1	NA	many
TGTGCCAGCAGTTTATGGACAGGGGAAAACACTGAAGCTTTCTTT	CASSLWTGENTEAFF	TRBV28	TRBJ1-1	TRBD1	many
TGTGCCAGCAGCGGAGACTACGAGCAGTACTTC	CASSGDYEQYF	TRBV12-3/TRBV12-4	TRBJ2-7	NA	many
TGTGCCAGCAGTTTAAGGGGGACAGGGGGCGAACGGGAGACCCAGTACTTC	CASSLRGTGGERETQYF	TRBV12-3/TRBV12-4	TRBJ2-5	TRBD1	many
TGTGCCAGCAGTTCCTCCCGCAATGAGCAGTTCTTC	CASSSSRNEQFF	TRBV12-3/TRBV12-4	TRBJ2-1	NA	many
TGTGCCAGCAGTTTACAGGGAAGAGGTAATTCACCCCTCCACTTT	CASSLQGRGNSPLHF	TRBV12-3/TRBV12-4	TRBJ1-6	NA	many
TGTGCCAGTAGTATACGGGCGACAGGGAACTCCGTCTACGAGCAGTACTTC	CASSIRATGNSVYEQYF	TRBV19	TRBJ2-7	TRBD1	many
TGTGCCAGCAGCTTCCTAGCTCCGGGACAGGGGACCGTTAGAAACACCATATATTTT	CASSFLAPGQGTVRNTIYF	TRBV7-9	TRBJ1-3	TRBD1	few
TGCGCCAGCAGCCAACCTCGGACTAGCCGCTACACAGATACGCAGTATTTT	CASSQPRTSRYTDTQYF	TRBV4-1	TRBJ2-3	TRBD2	many
TGTGCCAGCAGCACTTTAGCGGGGGATTACAATGAGCAGTTCTTC	CASSTLAGDYNEQFF	TRBV9	TRBJ2-1	TRBD2	many
TGTGCCAGCAGTGAAGGGGCAATGAGCTATGGCTACACCTTC	CASSEGAMSYGYTF	TRBV6-1	TRBJ1-2	NA	NA
TGTGCCAGCAGCCAAGAGACAGGGGCCATTCAGTACTTC	CASSQETGAIQYF	TRBV14	TRBJ2-4	TRBD1	many
TGCAGTGCAACGATGGGGGACATTCAGTACTTC	CSATMGDIQYF	TRBV20-1	TRBJ2-4	NA	few
TGTGCCAGCAGCCCTCAAGGAGATACGCAGTATTTT	CASSPQGDTQYF	TRBV7-6	TRBJ2-3	NA	many
TGTGCCAGTAGAGTAACAGAGAACACTGAAGCTTTCTTT	CASRVTENTEAFF	TRBV19	TRBJ1-1	NA	many
TGTGCCCGTGACAGGAAAGGCAATGAGCAGTTCTTC	CARDRKGNEQFF	TRBV30	TRBJ2-1	NA	many
TGTGCCAGCAGTTTAGCGCCGGGCTTCCAGCCCCAGCATTTT	CASSLAPGFQPQHF	TRBV27	TRBJ1-5	NA	few
TGTGCCAGCAGCTCCCAGGATATGGGTGAAAAACTGTTTTTT	CASSSQDMGEKLFF	TRBV5-8	TRBJ1-4	NA	many
TGTGCCAGCAGTTTGAGAACCGGGGAGCTGTTTTTT	CASSLRTGELFF	TRBV6-8	TRBJ2-2	NA	few
TGCGCCAGCAGCTTGGTAGAGGGAGCAGTCACTGAAGCTTTCTTT	CASSLVEGAVTEAFF	TRBV5-1	TRBJ1-1	NA	many
TGTGCCAGCAGCTCGACTAGAGCGGCTGGGCAGTACTTC	CASSSTRAAGQYF	TRBV7-9	TRBJ2-7	NA	many
TGTGAAAGCAGTTTTAACCGGGACAGGCAGTTCTTC	CESSFNRDRQFF	TRBV6-5	TRBJ2-1	TRBD1	few
TGTGCCAGCAGCTTCAGGTCTAGCGGGAACCTCGACACCGGGGAGCAGTTTTTT	CASSFRSSGNLDTGEQFF	TRBV7-2	TRBJ2-2	TRBD2	NA
TGCAGTGCTAGTGGTAACCGGGACAGCCCTGACGAGCAGTACTTC	CSASGNRDSPDEQYF	TRBV20-1	TRBJ2-7	TRBD1	many
TGTGCCACCAGTGATTTTAGGACAGGGGGCTACAATGAGCAGTTCTTC	CATSDFRTGGYNEQFF	TRBV24-1	TRBJ2-1	TRBD1	many
TGTGCCAGCAGTTTTACAGAGAACACTGAAGCTTTCTTT	CASSFTENTEAFF	TRBV6-2/TRBV6-3	TRBJ1-1	NA	many
TGCAGTGCTAAGGCCAGGGGTTCTAGCGGGAGGGAGCAGTACTTC	CSAKARGSSGREQYF	TRBV20-1	TRBJ2-7	TRBD2	NA
TGTGCCAGCAGCTTAAAGGCGGGGGCCAACGTCCTGACTTTC	CASSLKAGANVLTF	TRBV7-8	TRBJ2-6	NA	many
TGCGCCAGCACCTCCCGGGACAGGGTTTCTGGGGCCAACGTCCTGACTTTC	CASTSRDRVSGANVLTF	TRBV5-1	TRBJ2-6	TRBD1	NA
TGTGCCAGCAGCTTAGCGCGGGCCTCCTACAATGAGCAGTTCTTC	CASSLARASYNEQFF	TRBV7-2	TRBJ2-1	NA	many
TGTGCCAGCACCCCAATAGCGGGGAGTTACGAGCAGTACTTC	CASTPIAGSYEQYF	TRBV6-1	TRBJ2-7	TRBD2	few
TGCAGTGCTAGTGACAGGGCCAACTTTCAAGAGACCCAGTACTTC	CSASDRANFQETQYF	TRBV20-1	TRBJ2-5	TRBD1	many
TGTGCCACCAGTTATGCCGGGACAGGGAACTACGAGCAGTACTTC	CATSYAGTGNYEQYF	TRBV24-1	TRBJ2-7	TRBD1	few
TGTGCCAGCAGTTATCTGGCGGGAGGAACCGGGGAGCTGTTTTTT	CASSYLAGGTGELFF	TRBV6-1	TRBJ2-2	TRBD2	medium-sized
TGTGCCAGCAGCCAAGGACACCTGGAGGGCTACACCTTC	CASSQGHLEGYTF	TRBV3-1	TRBJ1-2	NA	NA
TGTGCCAGCAGCCCCGGGATTAATTCACCCCTCCACTTT	CASSPGINSPLHF	TRBV7-2	TRBJ1-6	NA	NA
TGTGCCAGCAGCTCCAGACCGGTCTCTGGAAACACCATATATTTT	CASSSRPVSGNTIYF	TRBV9	TRBJ1-3	NA	NA
TGTGCCAGCAGTTCTATAGGGGGATACGAGCAGTACTTC	CASSSIGGYEQYF	TRBV28	TRBJ2-7	NA	NA
TGCAGTGCTAGATCCTTTGGGGATCAGCCCCAGCATTTT	CSARSFGDQPQHF	TRBV20-1	TRBJ1-5	NA	NA
TGCGCCAGCAGCCAAGAAATCAGGGTAGCTGGAAACACCATATATTTT	CASSQEIRVAGNTIYF	TRBV4-1	TRBJ1-3	NA	few
TGTGCCAGCAGCGTAGACGACGGGACTGAAGCTTTCTTT	CASSVDDGTEAFF	TRBV9	TRBJ1-1	NA	many
TGTGCCAGCAGCTTAAATGGGCCCTTTGGCGGGGTTTACAATGAGCAGTTCTTC	CASSLNGPFGGVYNEQFF	TRBV7-2	TRBJ2-1	NA	many